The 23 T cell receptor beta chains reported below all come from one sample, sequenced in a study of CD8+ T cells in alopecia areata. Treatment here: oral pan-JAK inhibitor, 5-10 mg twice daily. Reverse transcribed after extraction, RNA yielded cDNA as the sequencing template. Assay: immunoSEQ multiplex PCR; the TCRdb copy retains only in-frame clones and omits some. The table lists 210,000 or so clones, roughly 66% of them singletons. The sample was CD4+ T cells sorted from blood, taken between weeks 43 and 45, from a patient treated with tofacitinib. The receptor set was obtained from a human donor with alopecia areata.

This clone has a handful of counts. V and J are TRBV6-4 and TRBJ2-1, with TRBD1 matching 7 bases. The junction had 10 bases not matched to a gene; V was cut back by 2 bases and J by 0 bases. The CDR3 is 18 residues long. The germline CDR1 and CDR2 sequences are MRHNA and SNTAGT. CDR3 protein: CASSDGTAGGSSYNEQFF. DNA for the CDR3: TGTGCCAGCAGTGACGGAACCGCAGGGGGAAGCTCCTACAATGAGCAGTTCTTC.

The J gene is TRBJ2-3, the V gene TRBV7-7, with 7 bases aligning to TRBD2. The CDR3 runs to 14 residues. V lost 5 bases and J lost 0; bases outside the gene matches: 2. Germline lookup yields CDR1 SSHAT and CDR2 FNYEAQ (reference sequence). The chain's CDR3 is CASSVGGSTDTQYF. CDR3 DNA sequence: TGTGCCAGCAGCGTGGGGGGGAGCACAGATACGCAGTATTTT.

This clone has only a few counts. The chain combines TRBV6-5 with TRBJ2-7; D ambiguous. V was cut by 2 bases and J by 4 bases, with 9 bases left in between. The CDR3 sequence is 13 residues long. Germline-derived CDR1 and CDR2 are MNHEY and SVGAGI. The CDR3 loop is CASSYGVTYEQYF. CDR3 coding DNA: TGTGCCAGCAGTTACGGGGTAACATACGAGCAGTACTTC.

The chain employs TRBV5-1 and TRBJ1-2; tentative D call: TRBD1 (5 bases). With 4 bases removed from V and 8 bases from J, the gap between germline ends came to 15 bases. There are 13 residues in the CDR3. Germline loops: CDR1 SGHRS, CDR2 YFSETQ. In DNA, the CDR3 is TGCGCCAGCAGCCTATCGCCTCGGGACGGCTACACCTTC. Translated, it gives CASSLSPRDGYTF.

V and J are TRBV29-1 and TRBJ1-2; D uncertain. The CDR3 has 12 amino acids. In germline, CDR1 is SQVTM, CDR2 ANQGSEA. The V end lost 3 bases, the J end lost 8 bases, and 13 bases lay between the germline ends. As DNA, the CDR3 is TGCAGCGTTGAGTTCCGGGCAGAGGGCTACACCTTC. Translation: CSVEFRAEGYTF.

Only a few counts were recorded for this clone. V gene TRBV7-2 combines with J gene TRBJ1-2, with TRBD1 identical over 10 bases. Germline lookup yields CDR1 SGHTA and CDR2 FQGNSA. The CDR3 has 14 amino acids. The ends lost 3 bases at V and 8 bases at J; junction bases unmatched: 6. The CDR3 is CASSLAGTGVGYTF. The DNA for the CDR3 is TGTGCCAGCAGCTTGGCCGGGACAGGGGTAGGCTACACCTTC.

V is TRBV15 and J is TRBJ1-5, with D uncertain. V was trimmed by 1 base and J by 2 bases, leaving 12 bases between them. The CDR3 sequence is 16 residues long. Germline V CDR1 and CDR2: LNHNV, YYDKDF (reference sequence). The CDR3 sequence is CATSRVEGRGNQPQHF. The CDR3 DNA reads TGTGCCACCAGCAGAGTTGAGGGTCGAGGCAATCAGCCCCAGCATTTT.

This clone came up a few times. CDR3 sequence reads: CSVSTGATGELFF. The CDR3 nucleotides are TGCAGCGTTTCGACAGGGGCCACCGGGGAGCTGTTTTTT. The V call is TRBV29-1, the J call TRBJ2-2, with 8 bases aligning to TRBD1. The CDR3 loop spans 13 amino acids. Germline CDR1 SQVTM, CDR2 ANQGSEA. V was clipped by 5 bases and J by 4 bases; unmatched bases: 3.

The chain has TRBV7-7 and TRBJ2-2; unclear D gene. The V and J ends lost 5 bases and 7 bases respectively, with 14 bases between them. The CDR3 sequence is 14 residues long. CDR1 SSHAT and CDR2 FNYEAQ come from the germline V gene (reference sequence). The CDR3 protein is CASSPRTSSGELFF. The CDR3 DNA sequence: TGTGCCAGCAGCCCACGGACCTCGAGCGGGGAGCTGTTTTTT. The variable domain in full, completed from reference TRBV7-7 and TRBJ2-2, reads GAGVSQSPRYKVTKRGQDVTLRCDPISSHATLYWYQQALGQGPEFLTYFNYEAQPDKSGLPSDRFSAERPEGSISTLTIQRTEQRDSAMYRCASSPRTSSGELFFGEGSRLTVL.

CDR3 residues: CASSLLGTGNEKLFF. The CDR3 DNA is TGTGCCAGCAGCCTGCTGGGGACAGGAAATGAAAAACTGTTTTTT. This chain uses TRBV7-2 with TRBJ1-4; TRBD1 agrees at 8 bases. This CDR3 region has 15 residues. The ends lost 5 bases at V and 5 bases at J; junction bases unmatched: 7. The germline gives CDR1 SGHTA, CDR2 FQGNSA.

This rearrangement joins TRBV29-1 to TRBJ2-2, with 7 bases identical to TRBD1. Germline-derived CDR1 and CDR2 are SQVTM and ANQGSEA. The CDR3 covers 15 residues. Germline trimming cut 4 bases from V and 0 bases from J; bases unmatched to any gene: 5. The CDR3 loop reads CSVATGAANTGELFF. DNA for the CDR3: TGCAGCGTTGCTACAGGGGCCGCGAACACCGGGGAGCTGTTTTTT.

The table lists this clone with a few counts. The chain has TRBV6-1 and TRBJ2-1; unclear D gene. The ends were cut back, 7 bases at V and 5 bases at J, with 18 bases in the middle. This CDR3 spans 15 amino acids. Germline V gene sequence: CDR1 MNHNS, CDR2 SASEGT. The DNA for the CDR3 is TGTGCCAGCACCTCCGGGTCCCGAAACGACAATGAGCAGTTCTTC. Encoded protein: CASTSGSRNDNEQFF.

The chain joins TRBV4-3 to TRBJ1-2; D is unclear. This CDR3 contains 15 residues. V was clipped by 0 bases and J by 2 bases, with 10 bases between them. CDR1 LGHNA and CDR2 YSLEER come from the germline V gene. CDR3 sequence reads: CASSQDYGQNYGYTF. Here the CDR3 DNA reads TGCGCCAGCAGCCAAGATTACGGGCAGAACTATGGCTACACCTTC.

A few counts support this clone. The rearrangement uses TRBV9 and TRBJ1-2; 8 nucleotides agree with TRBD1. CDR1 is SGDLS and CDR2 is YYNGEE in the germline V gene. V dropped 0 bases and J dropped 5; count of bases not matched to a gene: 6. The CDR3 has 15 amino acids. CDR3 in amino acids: CASSVDTGGGYGYTF. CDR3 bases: TGTGCCAGCAGCGTAGACACAGGGGGAGGTTATGGCTACACCTTC.

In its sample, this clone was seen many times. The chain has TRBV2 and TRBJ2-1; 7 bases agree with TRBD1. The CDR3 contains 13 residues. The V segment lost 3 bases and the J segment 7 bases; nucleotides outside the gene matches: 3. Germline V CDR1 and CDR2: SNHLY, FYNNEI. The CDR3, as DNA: TGTGCCAGCAGTGACCAGACAGGGAATGAGCAGTTCTTC. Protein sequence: CASSDQTGNEQFF.

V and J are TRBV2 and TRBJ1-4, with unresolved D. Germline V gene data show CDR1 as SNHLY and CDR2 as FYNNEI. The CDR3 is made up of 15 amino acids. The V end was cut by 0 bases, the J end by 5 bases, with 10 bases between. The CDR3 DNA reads TGTGCCAGCAGTGAAGCGCCAAAACGGAATGAAAAACTGTTTTTT. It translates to CASSEAPKRNEKLFF.

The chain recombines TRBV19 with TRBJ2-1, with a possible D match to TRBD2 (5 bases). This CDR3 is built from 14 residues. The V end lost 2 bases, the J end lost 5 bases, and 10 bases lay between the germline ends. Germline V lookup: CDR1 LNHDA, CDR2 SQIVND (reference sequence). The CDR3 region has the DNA TGTGCCAGTAGTATAATGGGAGCCAACAATGAGCAGTTCTTC. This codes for CASSIMGANNEQFF.

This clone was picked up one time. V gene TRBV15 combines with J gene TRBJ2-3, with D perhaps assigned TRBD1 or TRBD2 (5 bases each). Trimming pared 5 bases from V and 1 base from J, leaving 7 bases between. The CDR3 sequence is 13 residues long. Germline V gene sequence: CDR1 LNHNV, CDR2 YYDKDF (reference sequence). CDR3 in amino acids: CATSQGGTDTQYF. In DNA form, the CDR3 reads TGTGCCACCAGCCAGGGAGGCACAGATACGCAGTATTTT.

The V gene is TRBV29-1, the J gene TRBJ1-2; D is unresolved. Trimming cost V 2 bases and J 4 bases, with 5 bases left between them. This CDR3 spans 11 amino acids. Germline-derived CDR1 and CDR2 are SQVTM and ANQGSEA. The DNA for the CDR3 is TGCAGCGTTGAATACATCTATGGCTACACCTTC. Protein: CSVEYIYGYTF.

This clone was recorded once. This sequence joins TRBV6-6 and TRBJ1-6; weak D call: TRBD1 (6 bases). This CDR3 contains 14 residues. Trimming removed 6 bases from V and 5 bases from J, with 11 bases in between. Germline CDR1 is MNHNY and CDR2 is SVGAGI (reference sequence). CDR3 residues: CASRAQGDNSPLHF. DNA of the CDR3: TGTGCCAGCAGAGCACAGGGTGATAATTCACCCCTCCACTTT.

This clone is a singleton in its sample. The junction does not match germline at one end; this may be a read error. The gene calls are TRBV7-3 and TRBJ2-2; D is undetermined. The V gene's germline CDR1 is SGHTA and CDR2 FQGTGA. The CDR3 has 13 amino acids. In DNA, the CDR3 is TGTGCCAGCAGCCTAACCCATTCCGGGGAGCTGTTTTTT. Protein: CASSLTHSGELFF.

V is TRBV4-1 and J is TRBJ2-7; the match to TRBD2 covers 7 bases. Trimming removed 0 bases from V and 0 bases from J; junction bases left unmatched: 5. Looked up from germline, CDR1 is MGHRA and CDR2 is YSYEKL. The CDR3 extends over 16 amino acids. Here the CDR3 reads CASSQDWAGDSYEQYF. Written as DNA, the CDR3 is TGCGCCAGCAGCCAAGATTGGGCGGGGGACTCCTACGAGCAGTACTTC.

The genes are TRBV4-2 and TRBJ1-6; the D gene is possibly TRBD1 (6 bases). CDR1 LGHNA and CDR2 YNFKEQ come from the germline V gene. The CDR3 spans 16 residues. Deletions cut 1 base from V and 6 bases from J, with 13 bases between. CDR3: CASSQGEDRANSPLHF. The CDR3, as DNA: TGTGCCAGCAGCCAAGGGGAGGACAGAGCTAATTCACCCCTCCACTTT.